The TCR beta chain described here comes from a study of T and B cells in COVID-19 patients. About the study: COVID-19 patients gave peripheral blood either during active infection or after recovery. General study results and limits: Of approximately 2,400 TCR clusters found only in the recovered cohort, 25 to 35 had low generation probability. No sequencing was yet done of CD4+, regulatory or CD8+ subsets, or of SARS-CoV-2-responsive or tetramer+ sorted cells. In COVID-19 patients, T cell receptor beta variable and joining gene use was reportedly strongly skewed.

TRB was amplified from about 260-540 ng of blood genomic DNA. BIOMED2 TRB-A/B primer pools were used in multiplex TRB PCR. TCRdb reprocessed the multiplex PCR reads via MiXCR and lists one record per CDR3 protein. The sample carries about 18,000 distinct CDR3 sequences, about 36% recorded once. A note on this clonotype: Its antigen is undetermined. One end of the junction does not line up with germline, which may come from a read error.

This receptor was obtained from a human donor with active COVID-19. Sequenced: blood.

As DNA, the CDR3 is TGTGCCAGCAGCTTGGGGGATACAGGGAACCGAGTAGGCTACGCCTTC. Its translation is CASSLGDTGNRVGYAF. This chain links TRBV5-6 with TRBJ1-2; maybe TRBD1 (6 bases). There are 16 residues in the CDR3. Germline-derived CDR1 and CDR2 are SGHDT and YYEEEE.